Shown below are 26 T cell receptor beta chains from a single sample sequenced in a study of blood T cells in healthy people across ages. Then a second PCR, running roughly 7 to 11 cycles, was carried out with a sample-barcoded 5' primer and a J-beta primer mix. MiXCR, applied by TCRdb to the 5' RACE reads, yields one record per CDR3 protein. This sample has some 780,000 distinct CDR3 sequences; 45% to 70% occur once, and the top ten carry about a quarter. Sequencing was carried out using blood. The receptors were gathered from a man aged 35 to 55 in good health.

V is TRBV7-2 and J is TRBJ1-5; D unclear. The germline V gene has CDR1 SGHTA and CDR2 FQGNSA. This CDR3 region has 15 residues. V lost 4 bases and J 2 bases, leaving 12 bases between the germline ends. This chain's CDR3 is CASSSRALGNQPQHF. In DNA form, the CDR3 reads TGTGCCAGCAGCTCCCGGGCCTTAGGCAATCAGCCCCAGCATTTT. The whole variable domain, filled in from reference TRBV7-2 and TRBJ1-5, reads GAGVSQSPSNKVTEKGKDVELRCDPISGHTALYWYRQSLGQGLEFLIYFQGNSAPDKSGLPSDRFSAERTGGSVSTLTIQRTQQEDSAVYLCASSSRALGNQPQHFGDGTRLSIL.

This clonotype was seen a few times. The V and J genes are TRBV27 and TRBJ2-3, with TRBD2 matching over 8 bases. Germline CDR1 reads MNHEY; CDR2 reads SMNVEV (reference sequence). CDR3 length equals 16 residues. V lost 3 bases to trimming and J lost 2 bases; unmatched junction nucleotides: 7. The CDR3 spells CASSLVRGGNTDTQYF. CDR3 coding DNA: TGTGCCAGCAGTTTGGTCCGGGGGGGTAACACAGATACGCAGTATTTT.

The CDR3 nucleotides are TGTGCCTGGAGTGTAGGCAGGGGGTACGAGCAGTACTTC. Translating it yields CAWSVGRGYEQYF. The chain has TRBV30 and TRBJ2-5; 7 bases are shared with TRBD1. The J call could be wrong; TRBJ2-7 is a better fit for the DNA end. Germline lookup yields CDR1 GTSNPN and CDR2 SVGIG (reference sequence). The CDR3 runs to 13 residues.

As for this clonotype: At one end the junction does not follow the germline gene, possibly because of a read error. The rearrangement links TRBV29-1 to TRBJ2-3; D possibly corresponds to TRBD1 (5 bases). The CDR3 is made up of 15 amino acids. Germline lookup yields CDR1 SQVTM and CDR2 ANQGSEA. The CDR3 sequence is CGVWLGRGGTDTQYF. The CDR3 DNA sequence: TGCGGCGTCTGGTTAGGTAGGGGCGGCACAGATACGCAGTATTTT.

The rearrangement joins TRBV27 to TRBJ1-5, with D maybe TRBD1 (5 bases). CDR1 is MNHEY, CDR2 SMNVEV, per germline (reference sequence). V shed 4 bases and J shed 7 bases, with 17 bases lying between them. This CDR3 is built from 15 residues. The chain's CDR3 is CASSYTWDPRQPQHF. CDR3 in DNA: TGTGCCAGCAGTTATACCTGGGACCCGAGACAGCCCCAGCATTTT.

The V call is TRBV20-1, the J call TRBJ2-3; D gene uncertain. CDR1 and CDR2 from the germline V gene are DFQATT and SNEGSKA (reference sequence). The CDR3 runs 14 residues. The V and J ends lost 6 bases and 0 bases respectively, with 13 bases between them. Here the CDR3 reads CSARVTPSTDTQYF. The CDR3 nucleotides are TGCAGTGCCCGAGTAACCCCTAGCACAGATACGCAGTATTTT.

This clonotype was recorded only once. At one end the junction does not follow the germline gene, possibly because of a read error. J is TRBJ2-5 and V is TRBV29-1; D is perhaps TRBD2 (5 bases). The DNA matches TRBJ2-7 better at its end, which makes the J call doubtful. Germline V gene lookup returns CDR1 SQVTM and CDR2 ANQGSEA. The CDR3 covers 13 residues. Here the CDR3 DNA reads TGTAGCGTCTCTGAGGTGGACCCATACGAGCAGTACTTC. Its translation: CSVSEVDPYEQYF.

The chain joins TRBV10-3 to TRBJ2-5; no clear D gene. Trimming stripped 6 bases from V and 11 bases from J, with 16 bases between. This CDR3 region has 12 residues. Germline V gene lookup returns CDR1 ENHRY and CDR2 SYGVKD. CDR3 region: CAISPNGNEQYF. For the CDR3, the DNA is TGTGCCATCAGCCCAAACGGCAATGAGCAGTACTTC.

The V gene is TRBV5-1, the J gene TRBJ2-1; 7 bases align to TRBD2. J gave up 7 bases and V 5 bases, and 12 bases lay outside the gene matches. The CDR3 has 15 amino acids. CDR1 and CDR2 (germline): SGHRS, YFSETQ. CDR3: CASRTGLVGWNEQFF. CDR3 nucleotides: TGCGCCAGCAGAACTGGACTAGTTGGTTGGAATGAGCAGTTCTTC.

V is TRBV20-1 and J is TRBJ2-1, with TRBD2 matching over 13 bases. The CDR3 has 18 amino acids. CDR1 and CDR2 (germline): DFQATT, SNEGSKA (reference sequence). V shed 3 bases and J 7 bases; nucleotides not matched to a gene: 15. The CDR3 protein is CSARGTSGEGLTGNEQFF. The CDR3 nucleotides read TGCAGTGCTAGGGGGACTAGCGGGGAGGGTTTGACGGGGAATGAGCAGTTCTTC.

This chain joins TRBV6-1 and TRBJ2-1; 9 bases fit TRBD2. Unmatched junction bases numbered 6, after V lost 2 bases and J lost 7 bases. The CDR3 runs to 15 residues. Per the germline V gene, CDR1 is MNHNS and CDR2 is SASEGT. CDR3 loop: CASSEKGLAGNEQFF. CDR3 sequence (DNA): TGTGCCAGCAGTGAAAAGGGCCTAGCGGGGAATGAGCAGTTCTTC.

This clonotype has a single count. As the CDR3 is not closed by the conserved phenylalanine or tryptophan, this likely results from a read error. The rearrangement joins TRBV11-2 to TRBJ2-5; TRBD1 matches 10 bases. The trim removed 5 bases at V and 4 bases at J, leaving 10 bases unmatched. CDR3 length equals 16 residues. The germline V gene has CDR1 SGHAT and CDR2 FQNNGV. The CDR3 nucleotides read TGTGCCAGCAGCCCGCACCCGACAGGGGGCGGAGAGACCCAGTACATC. Protein: CASSPHPTGGGETQYI.

This clonotype was detected once. The chain links TRBV29-1 to TRBJ2-2; the D gene is possibly TRBD2 (5 bases). Germline CDR1 is SQVTM and CDR2 is ANQGSEA. V was clipped by 7 bases and J by 5 bases, with 11 bases between them. This CDR3 has 12 amino acids. The CDR3 loop is CSAPGLTGELFF. As DNA, the CDR3 is TGCAGCGCCCCCGGACTTACCGGGGAGCTGTTTTTT.

The chain links TRBV5-1 to TRBJ2-1; D call uncertain. The CDR3 length is 12 residues. Per the germline V gene, CDR1 is SGHRS and CDR2 is YFSETQ. V gave up 2 bases and J gave up 6 bases, with 6 bases separating them. The CDR3 sequence: CASSLPGNEQFF. CDR3 in DNA: TGCGCCAGCAGCTTACCAGGCAATGAGCAGTTCTTC.

The genes are TRBV7-2 and TRBJ2-5, with D perhaps TRBD2 (6 bases). CDR1 is SGHTA and CDR2 is FQGNSA in the germline V gene. V lost 3 bases to trimming and J lost 0 bases, with 8 bases between them. CDR3 length equals 14 residues. The CDR3 coding sequence is TGTGCCAGCAGCTTTAGCGGTTACCAAGAGACCCAGTACTTC. This encodes CASSFSGYQETQYF.

The V and J genes are TRBV28 and TRBJ2-3, with a weak D call TRBD1 (5 bases). V dropped 1 base and J dropped 1 base, with 15 bases sitting between them. The germline V gene has CDR1 MDHEN and CDR2 SYDVKM. The CDR3 is 17 amino acids. CDR3 in DNA: TGTGCCAGCAGTTTATTCCCACAGGCGATGGGCACAGATACGCAGTATTTT. Residues: CASSLFPQAMGTDTQYF.

This clonotype is a singleton in its sample. CDR3 coding DNA: TGTGCCAGCAGCTCCACCAACCGAAGGGTCACCAGCGGGAGGCCCAGCACAGATACGCAGTATTTT. It translates to CASSSTNRRVTSGRPSTDTQYF. The J gene is TRBJ2-3, the V gene TRBV11-1, with 9 positions matching TRBD2. The CDR3 runs to 22 residues. Losses at the gene ends were 4 bases for V and 0 bases for J; bases not matched to a gene: 23. Germline-derived CDR1 and CDR2 are SGHAT and FQDESV (reference sequence).

For the CDR3, the DNA is TGCAGCGTTGAATGGCGGCAGCTGGCCAAAAACATTCAGTACTTC. Its protein is CSVEWRQLAKNIQYF. The genes are TRBV29-1 and TRBJ2-4, with no clear D. V lost 2 bases and J 1 base, leaving 12 bases between the germline ends. The CDR3 sequence is 15 residues long. Per the germline V gene, CDR1 is SQVTM and CDR2 is ANQGSEA.

The CDR3 is CASRRSSTNEKLFF. The CDR3 DNA follows: TGTGCCAGCCGCAGGAGTTCGACTAATGAAAAACTGTTTTTT. This sequence joins TRBV7-2 and TRBJ1-4; D is unresolved. Germline V gene data show CDR1 as SGHTA and CDR2 as FQGNSA. The CDR3 has 14 residues. Trimming took 8 bases from V and 2 from J, leaving 12 bases between them.

This clonotype was recorded only once. This chain uses TRBV28 with TRBJ2-1, with 9 nucleotides matching TRBD1. Germline CDR1 MDHEN, CDR2 SYDVKM. The V gene end was trimmed by 5 bases and the J gene end by 9 bases; junction bases not matched to a gene: 8. CDR3 length equals 14 residues. Written as DNA, the CDR3 is TGTGCCAGCAGTGCCGGGACAGGGCCAGGTGAGCAGTTCTTC. This sequence encodes CASSAGTGPGEQFF.

The chain uses TRBV7-2 and TRBJ2-7; perhaps TRBD2 as D (5 bases). Germline assignment: CDR1 SGHTA and CDR2 FQGNSA. This CDR3 contains 14 residues. Trimming took 1 base from V and 1 from J, leaving 8 bases between them. CDR3 nucleotide sequence: TGTGCCAGCAGCTTAGATAGCGTGTCCTACGAGCAGTACTTC. It is translated as CASSLDSVSYEQYF.

This clonotype turned up a few times. V usage is TRBV25-1 and J usage is TRBJ2-7; 7 positions agree with TRBD1. With 4 bases clipped from V and 8 bases from J, the junction kept 11 bases outside the gene matches. The germline V gene encodes CDR1 MGHDK and CDR2 SYGVNS. CDR3 length: 14 residues. The CDR3 DNA follows: TGTGCCAGCAGTGGGGACAGTGACCCCTGGAAGCAGTACTTC. This encodes CASSGDSDPWKQYF.

The chain combines TRBV10-3 with TRBJ2-7; D ambiguous. Germline lookup yields CDR1 ENHRY and CDR2 SYGVKD. The CDR3 length is 12 residues. The V end lost 2 bases, the J end lost 2 bases, and 4 bases lay between the germline ends. The CDR3 sequence is CAISELAYEQYF. The CDR3 DNA follows: TGTGCCATCAGTGAGCTTGCCTACGAGCAGTACTTC.

The J gene is TRBJ2-2, the V gene TRBV3-1; 7 bases are a match to TRBD1. The V segment lost 0 bases and the J segment 10 bases; nucleotides outside the gene matches: 5. The CDR3 is made up of 14 amino acids. The germline V gene has CDR1 LGHDT and CDR2 YNNKEL (reference sequence). CDR3 bases: TGTGCCAGCAGCCAAGATGTCAGGGGGACGGAGCTGTTTTTT. It specifies CASSQDVRGTELFF.

The rearrangement links TRBV3-1 to TRBJ2-7, with D uncertain. The CDR3 loop spans 14 amino acids. Trimming left V 1 base short and J 2 bases short, with 9 bases between. The germline V gene has CDR1 LGHDT and CDR2 YNNKEL (reference sequence). The CDR3 nucleotides are TGTGCCAGCAGCCAAGGTAACAAGGCCTACGAGCAGTACTTC. Translated: CASSQGNKAYEQYF.

The V call is TRBV4-2, the J call TRBJ2-5; 12 nucleotides align to TRBD1. The J call is uncertain, as TRBJ2-1 better fits the DNA end. Germline assignment: CDR1 LGHNA and CDR2 YNFKEQ. The CDR3 runs to 16 residues. CDR3 protein: CASSQGQGAPGETQFF. CDR3 in DNA: TGTGCCAGCAGCCAGGGACAGGGGGCTCCTGGAGAGACCCAGTTCTTC.